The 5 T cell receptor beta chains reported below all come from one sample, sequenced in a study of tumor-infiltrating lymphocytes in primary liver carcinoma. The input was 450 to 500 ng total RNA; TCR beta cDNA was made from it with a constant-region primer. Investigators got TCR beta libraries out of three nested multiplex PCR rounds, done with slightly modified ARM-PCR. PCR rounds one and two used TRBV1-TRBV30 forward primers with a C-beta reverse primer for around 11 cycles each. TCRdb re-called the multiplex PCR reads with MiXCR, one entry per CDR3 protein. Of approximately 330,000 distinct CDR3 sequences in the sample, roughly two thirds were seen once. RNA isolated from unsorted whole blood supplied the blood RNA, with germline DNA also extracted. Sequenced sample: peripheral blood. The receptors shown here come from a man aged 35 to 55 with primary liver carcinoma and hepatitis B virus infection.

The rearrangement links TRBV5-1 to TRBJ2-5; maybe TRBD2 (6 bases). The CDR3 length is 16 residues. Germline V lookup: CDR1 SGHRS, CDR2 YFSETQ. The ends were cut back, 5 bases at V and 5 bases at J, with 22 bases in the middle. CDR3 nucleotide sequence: TGCGCCAGCAGACCAAATAGCGGATCCTCTATGGAGACCCAGTACTTC. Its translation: CASRPNSGSSMETQYF.

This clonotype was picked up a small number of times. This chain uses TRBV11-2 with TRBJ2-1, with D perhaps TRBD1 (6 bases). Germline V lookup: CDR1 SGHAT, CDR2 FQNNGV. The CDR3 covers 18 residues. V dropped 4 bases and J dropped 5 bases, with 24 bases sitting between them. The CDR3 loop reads CASSSYEFLGGVNNEQFF. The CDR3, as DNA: TGTGCCAGCAGCTCCTACGAATTTCTAGGGGGAGTTAACAATGAGCAGTTCTTC. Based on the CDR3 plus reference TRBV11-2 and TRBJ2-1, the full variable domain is EAGVAQSPRYKIIEKRQSVAFWCNPISGHATLYWYQQILGQGPKLLIQFQNNGVVDDSQLPKDRFSAERLKGVDSTLKIQPAKLEDSAVYLCASSSYEFLGGVNNEQFFGPGTRLTVL.

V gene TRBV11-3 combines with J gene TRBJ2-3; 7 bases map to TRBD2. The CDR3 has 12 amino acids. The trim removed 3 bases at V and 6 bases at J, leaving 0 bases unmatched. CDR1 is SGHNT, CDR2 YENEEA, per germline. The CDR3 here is CASSFGGDTQYF. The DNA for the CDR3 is TGTGCCAGCAGCTTCGGGGGGGATACGCAGTATTTT. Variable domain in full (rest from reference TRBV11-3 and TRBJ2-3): EAGVVQSPRYKIIEKKQPVAFWCNPISGHNTLYWYLQNLGQGPELLIRYENEEAVDDSQLPKDRFSAERLKGVDSTLKIQPAELGDSAVYLCASSFGGDTQYFGPGTRLTVL.

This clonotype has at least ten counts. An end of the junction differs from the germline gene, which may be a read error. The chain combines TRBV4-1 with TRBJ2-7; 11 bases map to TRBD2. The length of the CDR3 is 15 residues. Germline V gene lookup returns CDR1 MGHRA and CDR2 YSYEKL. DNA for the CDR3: TGTGCCAGCAGCCCATTAGCGGGAGGGCCCCACGAGCAGTACTTC. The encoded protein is CASSPLAGGPHEQYF.

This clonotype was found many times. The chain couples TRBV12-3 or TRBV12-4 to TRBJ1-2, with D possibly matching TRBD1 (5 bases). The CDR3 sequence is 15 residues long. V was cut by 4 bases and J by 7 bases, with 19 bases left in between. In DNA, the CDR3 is TGTGCCAGCAGTTCAGCAGAGGGACCCGGGGGTGGCTACACCTTC. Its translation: CASSSAEGPGGGYTF.